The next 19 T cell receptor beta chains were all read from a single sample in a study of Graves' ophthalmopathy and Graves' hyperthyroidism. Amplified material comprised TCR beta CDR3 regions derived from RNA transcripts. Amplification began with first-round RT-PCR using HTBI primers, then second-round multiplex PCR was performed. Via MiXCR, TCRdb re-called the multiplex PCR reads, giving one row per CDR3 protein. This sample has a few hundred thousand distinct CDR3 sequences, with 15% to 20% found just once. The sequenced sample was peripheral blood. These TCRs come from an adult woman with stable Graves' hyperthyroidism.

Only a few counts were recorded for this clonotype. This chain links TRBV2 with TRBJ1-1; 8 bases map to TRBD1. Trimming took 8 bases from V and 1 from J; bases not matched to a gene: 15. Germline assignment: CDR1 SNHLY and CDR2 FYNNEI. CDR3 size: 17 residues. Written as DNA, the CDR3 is TGTGCCAGCTCGCCGACTCCTTGGACAGGGAAGAACACTGAAGCTTTCTTT. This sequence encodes CASSPTPWTGKNTEAFF. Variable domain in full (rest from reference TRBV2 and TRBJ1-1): EPEVTQTPSHQVTQMGQEVILRCVPISNHLYFYWYRQILGQKVEFLVSFYNNEISEKSEIFDDQFSVERPDGSNFTLKIRSTKLEDSAMYFCASSPTPWTGKNTEAFFGQGTRLTVV.

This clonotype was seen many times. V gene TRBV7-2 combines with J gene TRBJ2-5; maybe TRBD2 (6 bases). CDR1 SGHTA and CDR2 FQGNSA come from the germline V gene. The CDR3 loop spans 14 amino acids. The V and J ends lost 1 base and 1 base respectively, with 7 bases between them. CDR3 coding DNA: TGTGCCAGCAGCTTAGTGGGACTCCAAGAGACCCAGTACTTC. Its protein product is CASSLVGLQETQYF. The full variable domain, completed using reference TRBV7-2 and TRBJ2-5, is GAGVSQSPSNKVTEKGKDVELRCDPISGHTALYWYRQSLGQGLEFLIYFQGNSAPDKSGLPSDRFSAERTGGSVSTLTIQRTQQEDSAVYLCASSLVGLQETQYFGPGTRLLVL.

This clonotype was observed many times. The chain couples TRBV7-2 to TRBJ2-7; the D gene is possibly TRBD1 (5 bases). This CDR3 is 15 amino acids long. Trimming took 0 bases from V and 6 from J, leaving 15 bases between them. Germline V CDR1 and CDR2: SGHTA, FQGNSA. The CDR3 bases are TGTGCCAGCAGCTTAGCTCGTACAGGCCTCAGCGAGCAGTACTTC. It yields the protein CASSLARTGLSEQYF. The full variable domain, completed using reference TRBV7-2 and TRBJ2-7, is GAGVSQSPSNKVTEKGKDVELRCDPISGHTALYWYRQSLGQGLEFLIYFQGNSAPDKSGLPSDRFSAERTGGSVSTLTIQRTQQEDSAVYLCASSLARTGLSEQYFGPGTRLTVT.

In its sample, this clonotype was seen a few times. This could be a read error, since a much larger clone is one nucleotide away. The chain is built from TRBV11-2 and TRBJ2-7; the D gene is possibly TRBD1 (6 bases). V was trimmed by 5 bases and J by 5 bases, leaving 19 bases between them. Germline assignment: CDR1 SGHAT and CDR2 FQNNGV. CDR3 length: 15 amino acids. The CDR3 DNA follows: TGTGCCAGCAGCCCCCTACAGGGAGTTCTGGACGAGCAGTACTTC. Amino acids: CASSPLQGVLDEQYF.

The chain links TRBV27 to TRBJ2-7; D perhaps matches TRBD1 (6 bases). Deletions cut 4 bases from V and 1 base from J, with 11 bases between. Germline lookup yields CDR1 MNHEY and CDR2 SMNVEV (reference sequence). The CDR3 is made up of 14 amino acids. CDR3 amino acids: CASSSRQESYEQYF. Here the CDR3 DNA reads TGTGCCAGCAGTTCGCGACAGGAATCCTACGAGCAGTACTTC.

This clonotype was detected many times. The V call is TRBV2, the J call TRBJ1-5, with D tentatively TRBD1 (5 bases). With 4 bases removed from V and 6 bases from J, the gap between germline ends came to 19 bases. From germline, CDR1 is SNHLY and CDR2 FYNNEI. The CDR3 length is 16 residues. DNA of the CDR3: TGTGCCAGCAGTGCCGGGGGAGTAGGGGTCAGTCAGCCCCAGCATTTT. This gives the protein CASSAGGVGVSQPQHF.

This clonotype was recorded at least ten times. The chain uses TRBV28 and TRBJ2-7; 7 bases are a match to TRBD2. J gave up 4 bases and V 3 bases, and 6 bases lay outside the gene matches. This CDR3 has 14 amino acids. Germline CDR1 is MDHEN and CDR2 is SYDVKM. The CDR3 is CASSFRGRAYEQYF. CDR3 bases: TGTGCCAGCAGTTTCCGTGGGAGGGCGTACGAGCAGTACTTC.

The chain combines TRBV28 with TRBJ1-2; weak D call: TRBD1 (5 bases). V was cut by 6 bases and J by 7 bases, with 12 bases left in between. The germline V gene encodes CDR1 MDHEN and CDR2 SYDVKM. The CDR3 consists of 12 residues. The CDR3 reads CASREGGVGYTF. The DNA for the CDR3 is TGTGCCAGCAGGGAGGGAGGGGTTGGCTACACCTTC.

The CDR3 loop is CASRLAGEETQYF. CDR3 nucleotide sequence: TGTGCCAGTAGATTAGCGGGGGAAGAGACCCAGTACTTC. The chain combines TRBV6-5 with TRBJ2-5; 9 bases are a match to TRBD2. CDR1 and CDR2 (germline): MNHEY, SVGAGI. After removal of 9 bases from V and 3 bases from J, the junction contained 5 bases not matched to a gene. CDR3 size: 13 residues.

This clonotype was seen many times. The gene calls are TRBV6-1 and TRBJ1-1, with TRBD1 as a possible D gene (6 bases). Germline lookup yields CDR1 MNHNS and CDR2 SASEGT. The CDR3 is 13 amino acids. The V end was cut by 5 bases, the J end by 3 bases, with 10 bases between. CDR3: CASSTRGDTEAFF. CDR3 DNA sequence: TGTGCCAGCAGTACCAGGGGAGACACTGAAGCTTTCTTT.

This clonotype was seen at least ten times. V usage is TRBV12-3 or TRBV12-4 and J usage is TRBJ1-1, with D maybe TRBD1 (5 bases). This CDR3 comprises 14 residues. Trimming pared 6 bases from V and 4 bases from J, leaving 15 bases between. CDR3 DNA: TGTGCCAGCAGCCCTCCGCGGGGGTTCACTGAAGCTTTCTTT. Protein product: CASSPPRGFTEAFF.

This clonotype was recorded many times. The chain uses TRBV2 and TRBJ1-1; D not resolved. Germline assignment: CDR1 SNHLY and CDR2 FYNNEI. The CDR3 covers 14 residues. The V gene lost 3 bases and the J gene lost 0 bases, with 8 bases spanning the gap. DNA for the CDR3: TGTGCCAGCAGTGAGCGACAAGTGAACACTGAAGCTTTCTTT. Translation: CASSERQVNTEAFF.

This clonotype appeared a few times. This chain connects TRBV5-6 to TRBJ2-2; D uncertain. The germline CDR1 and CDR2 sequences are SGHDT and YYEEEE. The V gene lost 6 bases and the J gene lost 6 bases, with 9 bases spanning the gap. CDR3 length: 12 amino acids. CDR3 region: CASNSYSGELFF. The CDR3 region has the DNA TGTGCCAGCAATAGCTACTCCGGGGAGCTGTTTTTT.

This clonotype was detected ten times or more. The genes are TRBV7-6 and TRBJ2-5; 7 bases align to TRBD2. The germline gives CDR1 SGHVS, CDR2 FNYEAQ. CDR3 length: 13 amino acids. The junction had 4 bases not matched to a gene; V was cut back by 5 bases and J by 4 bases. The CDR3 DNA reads TGTGCCAGCAGCCCCTGGGGGGGAGAGACCCAGTACTTC. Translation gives CASSPWGGETQYF.

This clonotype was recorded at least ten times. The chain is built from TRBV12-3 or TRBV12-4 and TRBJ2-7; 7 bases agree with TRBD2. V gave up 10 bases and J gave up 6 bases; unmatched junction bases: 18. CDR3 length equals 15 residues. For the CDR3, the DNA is TGTGCCACCCATCGGCGGCGGGAGTGGGGGGTCGAGCAGTACTTC. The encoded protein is CATHRRREWGVEQYF.

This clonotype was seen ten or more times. CDR3 sequence: CARGTGQGNTEAFF. The DNA of the CDR3 is TGTGCCAGGGGGACAGGACAGGGGAACACTGAAGCTTTCTTT. The chain couples TRBV2 to TRBJ1-1, with TRBD1 identical over 8 bases. Losses at the gene ends were 9 bases for V and 1 base for J; bases not matched to a gene: 7. This CDR3 spans 14 amino acids. In germline, CDR1 is SNHLY, CDR2 FYNNEI.

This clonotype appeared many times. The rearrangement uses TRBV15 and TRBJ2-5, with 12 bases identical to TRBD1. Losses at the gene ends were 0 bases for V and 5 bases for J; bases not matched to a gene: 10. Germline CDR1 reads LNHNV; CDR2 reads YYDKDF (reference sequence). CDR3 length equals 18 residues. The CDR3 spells CATSRDLRDRGPMETQYF. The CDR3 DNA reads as TGTGCCACCAGCAGAGATCTCCGGGACAGGGGGCCAATGGAGACCCAGTACTTC.

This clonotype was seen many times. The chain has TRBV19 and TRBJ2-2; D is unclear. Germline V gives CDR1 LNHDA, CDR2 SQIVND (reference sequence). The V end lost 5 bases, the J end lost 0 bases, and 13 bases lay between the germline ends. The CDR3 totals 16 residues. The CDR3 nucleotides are TGTGCCAGTAGTCCATGGACGAGCGCGAACACCGGGGAGCTGTTTTTT. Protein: CASSPWTSANTGELFF.

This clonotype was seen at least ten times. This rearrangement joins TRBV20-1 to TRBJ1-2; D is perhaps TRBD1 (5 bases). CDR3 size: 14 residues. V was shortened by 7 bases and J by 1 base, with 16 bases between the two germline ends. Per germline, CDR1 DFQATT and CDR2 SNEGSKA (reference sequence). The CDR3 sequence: CSGQGGANNYGYTF. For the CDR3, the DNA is TGCAGTGGACAAGGAGGGGCTAATAACTATGGCTACACCTTC.